Described below is a single T cell receptor beta chain sequence and its context. Unique molecular identifiers were used in preparing the TCRbeta library. MiXCR, applied by TCRdb to the PCR reads, yields one record per CDR3 protein. The sample holds fewer than 450,000 distinct CDR3 sequences, 15% to 20% seen once. The data belong to a study of T-cell reconstitution after alpha-beta-depleted transplantation in children. The CDR3 contains 14 residues. Trimming took off 0 bases at V and 8 bases at J, with 11 bases between the two ends. CDR1 and CDR2 (germline): LGHNA, YNFKEQ. The TCR comes from a male patient between 2 and 10 years old who had a stem cell transplant for acute lymphoblastic leukemia, so the T cells may come from the graft donor. The chain recombines TRBV4-2 with TRBJ2-1, with D possibly being TRBD2 (5 bases). The specimen was PBMCs, mostly from graft donor cells, collected 360 days after TCRalphabeta/CD19-depleted stem cell transplant. Written as DNA, the CDR3 is TGTGCCAGCAGCCAAGATTCCGGGGTGGATGAGCAGTTCTTC. Translation: CASSQDSGVDEQFF.